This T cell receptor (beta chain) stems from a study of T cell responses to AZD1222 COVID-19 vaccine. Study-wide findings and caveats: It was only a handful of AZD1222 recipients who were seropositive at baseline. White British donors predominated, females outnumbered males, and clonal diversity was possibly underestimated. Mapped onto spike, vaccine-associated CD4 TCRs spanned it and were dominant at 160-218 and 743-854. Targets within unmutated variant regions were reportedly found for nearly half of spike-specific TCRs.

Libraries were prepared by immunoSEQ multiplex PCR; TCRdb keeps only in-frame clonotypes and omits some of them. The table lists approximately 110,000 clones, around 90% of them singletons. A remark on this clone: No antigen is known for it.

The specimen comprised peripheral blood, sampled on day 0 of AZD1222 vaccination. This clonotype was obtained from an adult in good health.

The CDR3 DNA follows: TGCGCCAGCAGCCAAGAGCCACGGACAATGGAAGCTTTCTTT. Amino acid sequence: CASSQEPRTMEAFF. This chain links TRBV4-3 with TRBJ1-1, with D possibly TRBD1 on 5 matching bases. Germline V lookup: CDR1 LGHNA, CDR2 YSLEER. There are 14 residues in the CDR3. V lost 0 bases, J lost 8 bases, and 13 bases lay in between.